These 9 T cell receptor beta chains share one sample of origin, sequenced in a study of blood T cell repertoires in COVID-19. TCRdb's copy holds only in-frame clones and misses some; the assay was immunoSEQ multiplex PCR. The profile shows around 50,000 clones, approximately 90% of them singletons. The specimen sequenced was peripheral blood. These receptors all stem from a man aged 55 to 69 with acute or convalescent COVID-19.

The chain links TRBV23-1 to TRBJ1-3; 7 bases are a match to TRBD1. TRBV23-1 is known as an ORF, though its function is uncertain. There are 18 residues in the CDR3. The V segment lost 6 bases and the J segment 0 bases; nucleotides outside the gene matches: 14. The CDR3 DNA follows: TGCGCCAGCAGCGAGGGTAAGGGACAGCAAATCTCTGGAAACACCATATATTTT. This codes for CASSEGKGQQISGNTIYF.

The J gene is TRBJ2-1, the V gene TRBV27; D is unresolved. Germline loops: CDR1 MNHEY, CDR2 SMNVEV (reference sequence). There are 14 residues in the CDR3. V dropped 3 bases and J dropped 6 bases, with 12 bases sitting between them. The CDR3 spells CASSLQPRGNEQFF. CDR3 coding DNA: TGTGCCAGCAGTTTGCAGCCTAGAGGCAATGAGCAGTTCTTC.

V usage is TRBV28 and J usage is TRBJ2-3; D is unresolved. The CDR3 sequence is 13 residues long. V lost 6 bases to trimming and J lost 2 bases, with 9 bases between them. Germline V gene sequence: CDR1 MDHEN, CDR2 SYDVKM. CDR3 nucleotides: TGTGCCAGCAGCACTACTATCACAGATACGCAGTATTTT. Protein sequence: CASSTTITDTQYF.

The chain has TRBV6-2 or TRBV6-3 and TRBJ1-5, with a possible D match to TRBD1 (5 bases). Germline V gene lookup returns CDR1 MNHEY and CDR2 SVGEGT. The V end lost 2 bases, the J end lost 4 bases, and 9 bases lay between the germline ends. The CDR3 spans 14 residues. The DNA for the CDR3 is TGTGCCAGCAGTTACCGCGGGGCTAATCAGCCCCAGCATTTT. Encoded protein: CASSYRGANQPQHF.

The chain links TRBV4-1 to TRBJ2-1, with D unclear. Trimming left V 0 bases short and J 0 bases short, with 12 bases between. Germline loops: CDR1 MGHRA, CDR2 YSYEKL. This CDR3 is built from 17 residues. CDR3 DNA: TGCGCCAGCAGCCAAGATAGAGGCGGTCTCTCCTACAATGAGCAGTTCTTC. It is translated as CASSQDRGGLSYNEQFF.

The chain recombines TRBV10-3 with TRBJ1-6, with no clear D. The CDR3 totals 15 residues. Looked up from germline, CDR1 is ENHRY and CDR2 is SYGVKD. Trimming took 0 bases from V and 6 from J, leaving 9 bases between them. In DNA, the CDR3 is TGTGCCATCAGTGAGTCGGGAGGGCTTAATTCACCCCTCCACTTT. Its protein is CAISESGGLNSPLHF.

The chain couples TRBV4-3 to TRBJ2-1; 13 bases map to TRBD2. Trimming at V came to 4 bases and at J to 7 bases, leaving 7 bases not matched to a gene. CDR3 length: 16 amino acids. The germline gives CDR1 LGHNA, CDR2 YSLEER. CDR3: CASSPGTSGIQNEQFF. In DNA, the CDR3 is TGCGCCAGCAGCCCCGGGACTAGCGGGATACAAAATGAGCAGTTCTTC.

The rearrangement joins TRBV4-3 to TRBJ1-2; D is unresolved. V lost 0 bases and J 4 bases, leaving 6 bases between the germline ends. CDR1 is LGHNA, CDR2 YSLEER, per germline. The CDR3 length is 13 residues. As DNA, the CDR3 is TGCGCCAGCAGCCAAGACCTTCGCTATGGCTACACCTTC. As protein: CASSQDLRYGYTF.

CDR3 residues: CASGLKGLDGNTIYF. CDR3 DNA: TGTGCTAGTGGTTTGAAAGGACTAGATGGAAACACCATATATTTT. The V gene is TRBV12-5, the J gene TRBJ1-3; D gene uncertain. CDR3 length: 15 amino acids. Between the trimmed V and J ends, which lost 2 bases and 3 bases, there was a span of 11 bases. Germline V gene sequence: CDR1 LGHNT, CDR2 FRNRAP.